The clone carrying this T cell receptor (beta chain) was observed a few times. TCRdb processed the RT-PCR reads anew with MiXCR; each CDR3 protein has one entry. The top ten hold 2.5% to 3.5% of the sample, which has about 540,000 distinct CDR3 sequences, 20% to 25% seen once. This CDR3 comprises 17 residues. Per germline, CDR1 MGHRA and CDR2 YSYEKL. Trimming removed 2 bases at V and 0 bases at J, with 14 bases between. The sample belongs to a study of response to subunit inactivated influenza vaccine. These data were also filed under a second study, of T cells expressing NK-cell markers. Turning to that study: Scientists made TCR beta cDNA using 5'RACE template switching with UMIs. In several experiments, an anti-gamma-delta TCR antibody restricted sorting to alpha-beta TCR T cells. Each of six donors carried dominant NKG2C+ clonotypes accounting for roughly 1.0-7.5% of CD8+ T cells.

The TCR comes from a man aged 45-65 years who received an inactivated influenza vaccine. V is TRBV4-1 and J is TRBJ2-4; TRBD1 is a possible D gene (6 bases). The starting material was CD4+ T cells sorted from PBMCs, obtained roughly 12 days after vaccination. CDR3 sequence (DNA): TGCGCCAGCAGCCAATGGGGACATCCATTAGCCAAAAACATTCAGTACTTC. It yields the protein CASSQWGHPLAKNIQYF.